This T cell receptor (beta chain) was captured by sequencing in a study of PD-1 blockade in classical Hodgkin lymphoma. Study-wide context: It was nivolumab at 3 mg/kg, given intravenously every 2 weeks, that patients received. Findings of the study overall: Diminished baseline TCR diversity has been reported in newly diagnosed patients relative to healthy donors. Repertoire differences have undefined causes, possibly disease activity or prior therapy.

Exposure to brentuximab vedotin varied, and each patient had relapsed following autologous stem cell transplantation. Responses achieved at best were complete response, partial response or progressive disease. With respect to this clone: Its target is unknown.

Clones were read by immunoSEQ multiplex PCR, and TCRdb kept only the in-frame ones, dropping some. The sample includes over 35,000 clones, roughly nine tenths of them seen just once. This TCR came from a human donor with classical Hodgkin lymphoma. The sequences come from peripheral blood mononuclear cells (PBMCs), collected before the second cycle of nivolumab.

The CDR3 sequence is CASNPRTANTGELFF. CDR3 bases: TGTGCCAGTAATCCTAGGACGGCGAACACCGGGGAGCTGTTTTTT. This chain links TRBV19 with TRBJ2-2; D unresolved. Trimming cost V 7 bases and J 0 bases, with 12 bases left between them. Germline V gives CDR1 LNHDA, CDR2 SQIVND (reference sequence). This CDR3 comprises 15 residues.